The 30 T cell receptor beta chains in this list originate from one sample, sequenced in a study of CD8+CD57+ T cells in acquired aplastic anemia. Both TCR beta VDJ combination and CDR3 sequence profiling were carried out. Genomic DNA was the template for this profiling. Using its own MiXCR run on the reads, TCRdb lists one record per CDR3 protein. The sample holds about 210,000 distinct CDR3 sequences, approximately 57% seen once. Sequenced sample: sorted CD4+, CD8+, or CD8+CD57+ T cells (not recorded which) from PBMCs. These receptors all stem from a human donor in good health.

CDR3 in amino acids: CATSDFRTSGTDTQYF. The CDR3 nucleotides read TGTGCCACCAGTGATTTTAGGACAAGCGGCACAGATACGCAGTATTTT. The genes are TRBV24-1 and TRBJ2-3; a weak D match, TRBD1 (5 bases). V lost 1 base, J lost 1 base, and 11 bases lay in between. Germline CDR1 KGHDR, CDR2 SFDVKD. The CDR3 runs 16 residues.

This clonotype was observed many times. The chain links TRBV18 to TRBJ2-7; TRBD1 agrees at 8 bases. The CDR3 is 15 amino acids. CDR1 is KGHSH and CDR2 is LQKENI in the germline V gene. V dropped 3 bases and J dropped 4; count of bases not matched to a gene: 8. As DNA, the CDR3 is TGTGCCAGCTCACCTCAGGACAGGGCCTTGTACGAGCAGTACTTC. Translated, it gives CASSPQDRALYEQYF.

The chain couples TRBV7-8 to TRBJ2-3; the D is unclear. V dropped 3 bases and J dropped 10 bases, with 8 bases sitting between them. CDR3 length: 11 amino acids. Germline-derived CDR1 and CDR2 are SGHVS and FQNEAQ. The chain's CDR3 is CASSLGRSQYF. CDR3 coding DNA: TGTGCCAGCAGCTTGGGTAGATCGCAGTATTTT. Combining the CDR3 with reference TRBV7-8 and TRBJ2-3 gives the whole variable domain GAGVSQSPRYKVAKRGQDVALRCDPISGHVSLFWYQQALGQGPEFLTYFQNEAQLDKSGLPSDRFFAERPEGSVSTLKIQRTQQEDSAVYLCASSLGRSQYFGPGTRLTVL.

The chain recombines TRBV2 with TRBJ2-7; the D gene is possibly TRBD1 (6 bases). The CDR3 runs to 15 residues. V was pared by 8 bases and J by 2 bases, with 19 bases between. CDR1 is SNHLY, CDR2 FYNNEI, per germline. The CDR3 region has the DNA TGTGCCAGCCACCCTGGGGGCCCTGGGGCCTACGAGCAGTACTTC. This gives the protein CASHPGGPGAYEQYF. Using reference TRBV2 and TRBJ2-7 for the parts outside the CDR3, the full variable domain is EPEVTQTPSHQVTQMGQEVILRCVPISNHLYFYWYRQILGQKVEFLVSFYNNEISEKSEIFDDQFSVERPDGSNFTLKIRSTKLEDSAMYFCASHPGGPGAYEQYFGPGTRLTVT.

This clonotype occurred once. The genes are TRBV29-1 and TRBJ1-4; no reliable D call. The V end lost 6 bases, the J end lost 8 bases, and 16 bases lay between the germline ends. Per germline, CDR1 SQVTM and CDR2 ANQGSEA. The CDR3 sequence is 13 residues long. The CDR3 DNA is TGCAGCGTCGACTCGAGTTCGGGGGAAAAACTGTTTTTT. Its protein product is CSVDSSSGEKLFF.

The CDR3 coding sequence is TGTGCCAGTACGACCAAACCGGGCCCTCGGCGGGAAAAACTGTTTTTT. Its protein product is CASTTKPGPRREKLFF. The rearrangement uses TRBV19 and TRBJ1-4; D gene ambiguous. With 7 bases removed from V and 8 bases from J, the gap between germline ends came to 23 bases. In germline, CDR1 is LNHDA, CDR2 SQIVND (reference sequence). The CDR3 spans 16 residues. The full variable domain, in which reference TRBV19 and TRBJ1-4 provide the parts outside the CDR3, is DGGITQSPKYLFRKEGQNVTLSCEQNLNHDAMYWYRQDPGQGLRLIYYSQIVNDFQKGDIAEGYSVSREKKESFPLTVTSAQKNPTAFYLCASTTKPGPRREKLFFGSGTQLSVL.

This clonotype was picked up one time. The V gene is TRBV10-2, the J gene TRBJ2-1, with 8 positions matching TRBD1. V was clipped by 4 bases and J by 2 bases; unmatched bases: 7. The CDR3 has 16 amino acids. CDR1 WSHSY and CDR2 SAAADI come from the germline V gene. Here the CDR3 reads CASSAQGQGPYNEQFF. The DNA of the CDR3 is TGCGCCAGCAGTGCTCAAGGACAGGGCCCCTACAATGAGCAGTTCTTC.

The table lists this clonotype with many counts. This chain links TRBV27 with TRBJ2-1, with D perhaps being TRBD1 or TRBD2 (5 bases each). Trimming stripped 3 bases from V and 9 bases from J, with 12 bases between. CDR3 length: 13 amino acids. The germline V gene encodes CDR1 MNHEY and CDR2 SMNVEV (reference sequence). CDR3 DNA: TGTGCCAGCAGTTTGGGGACCCTCAGTGAGCAGTTCTTC. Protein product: CASSLGTLSEQFF.

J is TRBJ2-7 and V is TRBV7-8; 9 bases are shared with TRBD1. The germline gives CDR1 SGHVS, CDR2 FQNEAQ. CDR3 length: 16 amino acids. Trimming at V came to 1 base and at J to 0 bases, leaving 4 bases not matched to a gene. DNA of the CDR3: TGTGCCAGCAGCTTAGTCGGGACAGGGTCCTCCTACGAGCAGTACTTC. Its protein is CASSLVGTGSSYEQYF. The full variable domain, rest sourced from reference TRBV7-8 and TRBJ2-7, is GAGVSQSPRYKVAKRGQDVALRCDPISGHVSLFWYQQALGQGPEFLTYFQNEAQLDKSGLPSDRFFAERPEGSVSTLKIQRTQQEDSAVYLCASSLVGTGSSYEQYFGPGTRLTVT.

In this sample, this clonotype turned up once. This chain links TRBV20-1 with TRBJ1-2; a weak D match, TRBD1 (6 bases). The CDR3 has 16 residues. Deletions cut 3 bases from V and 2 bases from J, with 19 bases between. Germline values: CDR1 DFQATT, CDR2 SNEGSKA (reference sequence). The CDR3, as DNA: TGCAGTGCTAGCAAAACAGGGCAGGCCCAAAACTATGGCTACACCTTC. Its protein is CSASKTGQAQNYGYTF.

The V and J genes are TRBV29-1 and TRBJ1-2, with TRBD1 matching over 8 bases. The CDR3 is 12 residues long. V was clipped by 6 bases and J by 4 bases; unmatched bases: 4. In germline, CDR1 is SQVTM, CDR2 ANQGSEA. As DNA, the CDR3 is TGCAGCGTCGCGGACAGGGCCTATGGCTACACCTTC. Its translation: CSVADRAYGYTF.

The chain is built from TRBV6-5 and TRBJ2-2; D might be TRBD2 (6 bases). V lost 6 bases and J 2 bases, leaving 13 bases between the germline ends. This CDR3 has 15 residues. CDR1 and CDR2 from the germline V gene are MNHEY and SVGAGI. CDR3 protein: CASRKGLLNTGELFF. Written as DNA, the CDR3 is TGTGCCAGCAGAAAGGGACTCCTCAACACCGGGGAGCTGTTTTTT.

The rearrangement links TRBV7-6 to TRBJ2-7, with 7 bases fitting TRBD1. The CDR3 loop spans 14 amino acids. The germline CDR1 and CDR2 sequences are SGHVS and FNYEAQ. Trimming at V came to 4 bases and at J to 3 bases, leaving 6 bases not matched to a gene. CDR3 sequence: CASSSKGQIYEQYF. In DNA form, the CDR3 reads TGTGCCAGCAGCTCGAAGGGACAGATCTACGAGCAGTACTTC.

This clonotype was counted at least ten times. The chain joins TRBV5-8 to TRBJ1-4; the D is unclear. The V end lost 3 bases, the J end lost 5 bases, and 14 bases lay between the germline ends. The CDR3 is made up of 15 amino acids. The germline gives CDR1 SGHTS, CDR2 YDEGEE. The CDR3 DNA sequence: TGTGCCAGCAGCTGGCGGGAGGGCCTAAATGAAAAACTGTTTTTT. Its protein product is CASSWREGLNEKLFF.

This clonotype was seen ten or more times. The CDR3 region is CASSRVGRVRNQPQHF. The CDR3 nucleotides read TGTGCCAGCAGCCGCGTGGGGAGGGTCCGGAATCAGCCCCAGCATTTT. The chain carries TRBV7-2 and TRBJ1-5; D uncertain. V gave up 5 bases and J gave up 4 bases, with 18 bases separating them. This CDR3 spans 16 amino acids. Per the germline V gene, CDR1 is SGHTA and CDR2 is FQGNSA.

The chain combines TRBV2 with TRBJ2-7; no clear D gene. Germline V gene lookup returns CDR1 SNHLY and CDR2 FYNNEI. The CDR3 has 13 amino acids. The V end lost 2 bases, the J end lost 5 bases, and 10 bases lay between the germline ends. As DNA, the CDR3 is TGTGCCAGCAGTGAAACACAAGCTGACGAGCAGTACTTC. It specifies CASSETQADEQYF. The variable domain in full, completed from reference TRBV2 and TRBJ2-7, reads EPEVTQTPSHQVTQMGQEVILRCVPISNHLYFYWYRQILGQKVEFLVSFYNNEISEKSEIFDDQFSVERPDGSNFTLKIRSTKLEDSAMYFCASSETQADEQYFGPGTRLTVT.

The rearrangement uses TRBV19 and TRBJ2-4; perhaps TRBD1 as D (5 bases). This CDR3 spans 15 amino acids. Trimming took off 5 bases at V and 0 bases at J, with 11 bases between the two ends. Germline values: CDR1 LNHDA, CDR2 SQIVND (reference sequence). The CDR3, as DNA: TGTGCCAGTAGTGGTCTCAGGGTAGCCAAAAACATTCAGTACTTC. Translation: CASSGLRVAKNIQYF. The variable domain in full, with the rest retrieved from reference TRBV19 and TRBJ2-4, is DGGITQSPKYLFRKEGQNVTLSCEQNLNHDAMYWYRQDPGQGLRLIYYSQIVNDFQKGDIAEGYSVSREKKESFPLTVTSAQKNPTAFYLCASSGLRVAKNIQYFGAGTRLSVL.

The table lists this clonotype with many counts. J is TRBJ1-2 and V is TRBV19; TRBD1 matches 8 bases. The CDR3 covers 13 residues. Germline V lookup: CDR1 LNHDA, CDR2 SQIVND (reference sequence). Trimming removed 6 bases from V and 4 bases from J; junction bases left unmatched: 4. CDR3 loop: CASRPGGIYGYTF. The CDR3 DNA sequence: TGTGCCAGTAGGCCAGGGGGCATCTATGGCTACACCTTC.

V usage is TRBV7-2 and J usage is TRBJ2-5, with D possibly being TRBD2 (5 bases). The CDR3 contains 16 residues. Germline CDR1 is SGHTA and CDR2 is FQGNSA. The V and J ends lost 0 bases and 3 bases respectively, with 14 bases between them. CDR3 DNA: TGTGCCAGCAGCTTAGCGTCGGCTGCGGGCAAAGAGACCCAGTACTTC. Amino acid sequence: CASSLASAAGKETQYF. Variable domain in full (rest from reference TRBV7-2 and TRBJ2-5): GAGVSQSPSNKVTEKGKDVELRCDPISGHTALYWYRQSLGQGLEFLIYFQGNSAPDKSGLPSDRFSAERTGGSVSTLTIQRTQQEDSAVYLCASSLASAAGKETQYFGPGTRLLVL.

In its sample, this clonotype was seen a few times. The chain's CDR3 is CSARPASPSYEQYF. CDR3 nucleotides: TGCAGTGCTAGGCCCGCTTCTCCCTCCTACGAGCAGTACTTC. This sequence joins TRBV20-1 and TRBJ2-7; D uncertain. V lost 3 bases and J lost 0, with 12 bases in between. Germline CDR1 is DFQATT and CDR2 is SNEGSKA (reference sequence). The CDR3 is 14 residues long.

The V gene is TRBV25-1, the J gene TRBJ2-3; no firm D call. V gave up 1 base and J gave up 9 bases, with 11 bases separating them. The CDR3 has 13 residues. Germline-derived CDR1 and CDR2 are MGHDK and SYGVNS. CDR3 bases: TGTGCCAGCAGTGAATCGATAGGGAAAACGCAGTATTTT. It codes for CASSESIGKTQYF.

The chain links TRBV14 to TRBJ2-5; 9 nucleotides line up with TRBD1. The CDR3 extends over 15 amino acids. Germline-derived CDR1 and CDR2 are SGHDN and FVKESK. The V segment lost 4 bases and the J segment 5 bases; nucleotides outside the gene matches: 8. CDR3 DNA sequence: TGTGCCAGCAGCCGGTACGGACAGGGGCTGGAGACCCAGTACTTC. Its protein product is CASSRYGQGLETQYF.

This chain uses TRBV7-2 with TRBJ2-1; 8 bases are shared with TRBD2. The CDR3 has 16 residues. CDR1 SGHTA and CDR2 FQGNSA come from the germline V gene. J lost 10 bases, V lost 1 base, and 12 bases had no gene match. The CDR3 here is CASSLGVAGRPREQFF. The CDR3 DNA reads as TGTGCCAGCAGCTTAGGGGTAGCGGGACGACCCCGGGAGCAGTTCTTC. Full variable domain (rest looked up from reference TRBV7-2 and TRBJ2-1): GAGVSQSPSNKVTEKGKDVELRCDPISGHTALYWYRQSLGQGLEFLIYFQGNSAPDKSGLPSDRFSAERTGGSVSTLTIQRTQQEDSAVYLCASSLGVAGRPREQFFGPGTRLTVL.

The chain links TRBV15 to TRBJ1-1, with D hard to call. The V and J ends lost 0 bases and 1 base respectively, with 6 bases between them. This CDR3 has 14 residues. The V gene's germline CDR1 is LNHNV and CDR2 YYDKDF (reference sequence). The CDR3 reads CATSRDWTNTEAFF. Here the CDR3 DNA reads TGTGCCACCAGCAGAGATTGGACGAACACTGAAGCTTTCTTT.

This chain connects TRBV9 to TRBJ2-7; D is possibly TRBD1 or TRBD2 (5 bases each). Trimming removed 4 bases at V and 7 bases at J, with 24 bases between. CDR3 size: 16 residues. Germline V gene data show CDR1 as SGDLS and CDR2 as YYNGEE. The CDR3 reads CASSLSGGQGVREQYF. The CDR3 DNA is TGTGCCAGCAGCTTGAGCGGTGGGCAGGGAGTAAGGGAGCAGTACTTC.

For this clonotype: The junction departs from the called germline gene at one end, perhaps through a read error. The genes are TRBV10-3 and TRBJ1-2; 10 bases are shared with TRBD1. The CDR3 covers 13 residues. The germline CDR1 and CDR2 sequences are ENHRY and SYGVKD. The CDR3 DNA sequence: TGTGCCAGCAGTGAGGGACAGGGGATCAGCTACACCTTC. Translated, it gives CASSEGQGISYTF.

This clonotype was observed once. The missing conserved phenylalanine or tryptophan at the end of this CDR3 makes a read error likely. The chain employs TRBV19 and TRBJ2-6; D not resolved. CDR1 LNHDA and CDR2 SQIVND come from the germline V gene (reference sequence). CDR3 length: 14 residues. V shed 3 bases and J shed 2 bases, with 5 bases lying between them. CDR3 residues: CASSMAPGANVLTL. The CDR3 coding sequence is TGTGCCAGTAGTATGGCCCCTGGGGCCAACGTCCTGACTCTC.

The CDR3 spells CASSFEGSARSSGYTF. As DNA, the CDR3 is TGTGCCAGCAGCTTCGAAGGGAGCGCGAGGAGTTCTGGCTACACCTTC. V is TRBV7-2 and J is TRBJ1-2, with D unresolved. The V end was cut by 3 bases, the J end by 7 bases, with 21 bases between. The CDR3 consists of 16 residues. Germline V gene lookup returns CDR1 SGHTA and CDR2 FQGNSA.

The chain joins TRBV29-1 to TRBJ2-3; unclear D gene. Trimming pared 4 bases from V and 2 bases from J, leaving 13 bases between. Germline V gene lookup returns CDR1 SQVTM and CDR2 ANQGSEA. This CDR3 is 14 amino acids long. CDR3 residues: CSVGYGFYTDTQYF. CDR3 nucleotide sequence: TGCAGCGTTGGATATGGCTTCTACACAGATACGCAGTATTTT.

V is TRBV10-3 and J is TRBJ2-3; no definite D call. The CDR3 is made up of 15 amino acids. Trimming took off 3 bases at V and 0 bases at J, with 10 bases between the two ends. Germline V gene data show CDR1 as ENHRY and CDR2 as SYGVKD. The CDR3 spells CAISEGQPSTDTQYF. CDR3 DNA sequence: TGTGCCATCAGTGAAGGGCAACCTAGCACAGATACGCAGTATTTT.